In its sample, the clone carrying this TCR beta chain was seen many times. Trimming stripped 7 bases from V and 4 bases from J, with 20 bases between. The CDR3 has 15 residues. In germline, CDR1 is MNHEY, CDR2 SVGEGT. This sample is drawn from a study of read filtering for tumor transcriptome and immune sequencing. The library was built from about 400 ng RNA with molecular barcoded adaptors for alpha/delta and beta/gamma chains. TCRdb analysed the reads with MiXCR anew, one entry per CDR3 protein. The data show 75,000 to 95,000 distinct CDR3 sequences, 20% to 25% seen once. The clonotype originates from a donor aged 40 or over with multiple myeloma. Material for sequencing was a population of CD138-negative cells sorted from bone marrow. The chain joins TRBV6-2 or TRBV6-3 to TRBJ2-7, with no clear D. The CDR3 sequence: CASIPFRGKLYEQYF. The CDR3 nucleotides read TGTGCCAGCATTCCCTTTCGAGGAAAATTATACGAGCAGTACTTC.